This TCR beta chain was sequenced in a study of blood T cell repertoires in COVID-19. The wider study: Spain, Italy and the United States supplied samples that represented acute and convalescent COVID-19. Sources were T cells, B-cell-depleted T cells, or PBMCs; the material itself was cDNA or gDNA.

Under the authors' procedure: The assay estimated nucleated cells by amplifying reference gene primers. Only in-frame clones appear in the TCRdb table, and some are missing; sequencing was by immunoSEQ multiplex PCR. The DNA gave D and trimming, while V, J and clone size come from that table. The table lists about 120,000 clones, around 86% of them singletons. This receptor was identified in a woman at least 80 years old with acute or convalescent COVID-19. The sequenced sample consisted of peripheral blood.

The CDR3 protein is CASRSLAGDYNEQFF. Written as DNA, the CDR3 is TGTGCCAGCAGAAGTCTAGCGGGGGACTACAATGAGCAGTTCTTC. The rearrangement joins TRBV2 to TRBJ2-1; 10 nucleotides line up with TRBD2. CDR3 size: 15 residues. The junction had 5 bases not matched to a gene; V was cut back by 6 bases and J by 3 bases. The germline CDR1 and CDR2 sequences are SNHLY and FYNNEI.